Shown below are 17 T cell receptor beta chains from a single sample sequenced in a study of OX40 agonist ivuxolimab in advanced cancers. Here immunoSEQ multiplex PCR was the method, and the copy in TCRdb shows in-frame clones only, minus some. The table has more than 50,000 clones, roughly nine tenths seen once. Material: CD4+ or CD8+ T cells sorted from blood, obtained in a trial of the OX40 agonist ivuxolimab. These receptors all come from an adult with an advanced solid tumor such as melanoma, head and neck, liver or kidney cancer.

The CDR3 bases are TGTGCCAGCAGCCCCAAGACAGGGGGGGACTACGAGCAGTACTTC. Its translation is CASSPKTGGDYEQYF. The chain couples TRBV14 to TRBJ2-7; 9 bases map to TRBD1. The CDR3 is made up of 15 amino acids. Per germline, CDR1 SGHDN and CDR2 FVKESK. The junction had 7 bases not matched to a gene; V was cut back by 4 bases and J by 3 bases.

The rearrangement joins TRBV7-9 to TRBJ2-7, with 7 positions matching TRBD2. This CDR3 region has 15 residues. The junction had 6 bases not matched to a gene; V was cut back by 4 bases and J by 0 bases. CDR1 is SEHNR, CDR2 FQNEAQ, per germline (reference sequence). Here the CDR3 reads CASSSPTSSSYEQYF. In nucleotides, the CDR3 is TGTGCCAGCAGCTCTCCGACTAGCAGCTCCTACGAGCAGTACTTC. Full variable domain (remainder filled in from reference TRBV7-9 and TRBJ2-7): DTGVSQNPRHKITKRGQNVTFRCDPISEHNRLYWYRQTLGQGPEFLTYFQNEAQLEKSRLLSDRFSAERPKGSFSTLEIQRTEQGDSAMYLCASSSPTSSSYEQYFGPGTRLTVT.

The rearrangement links TRBV7-2 to TRBJ2-3; 7 bases fit TRBD2. Germline V gene sequence: CDR1 SGHTA, CDR2 FQGNSA. The CDR3 runs 14 residues. The J segment lost 6 bases and the V segment lost 1 base, leaving 4 bases of the junction unmatched. This chain's CDR3 is CASSLGLAVDTQYF. DNA of the CDR3: TGTGCCAGCAGCTTAGGTCTAGCGGTCGATACGCAGTATTTT. Filled out from reference TRBV7-2 and TRBJ2-3, the complete variable domain reads GAGVSQSPSNKVTEKGKDVELRCDPISGHTALYWYRQSLGQGLEFLIYFQGNSAPDKSGLPSDRFSAERTGGSVSTLTIQRTQQEDSAVYLCASSLGLAVDTQYFGPGTRLTVL.

The chain combines TRBV6-6 with TRBJ1-4; TRBD1 aligns across 7 bases. The CDR3 has 15 residues. Unmatched junction bases numbered 8, after V lost 6 bases and J lost 4 bases. Germline-derived CDR1 and CDR2 are MNHNY and SVGAGI (reference sequence). The DNA for the CDR3 is TGTGCCAGCAGAGAAAGGGACAGACTTAATGAAAAACTGTTTTTT. Its translation is CASRERDRLNEKLFF.

The chain combines TRBV5-6 with TRBJ2-5; unclear D gene. The CDR3 spans 13 residues. V lost 4 bases to trimming and J lost 1 base, with 8 bases between them. Germline V CDR1 and CDR2: SGHDT, YYEEEE. CDR3 loop: CASSPTVQETQYF. CDR3 nucleotide sequence: TGTGCCAGCAGCCCTACTGTCCAAGAGACCCAGTACTTC.

This clone came up a few times. The rearrangement uses TRBV5-4 and TRBJ1-1; 7 bases map to TRBD1. The V and J ends lost 5 bases and 7 bases, in that order; junction bases with no gene match: 8. The CDR3 has 13 residues. The germline V gene has CDR1 SGHNT and CDR2 YYREEE (reference sequence). The CDR3 reads CASSFTGDSEAFF. The DNA for the CDR3 is TGTGCCAGCAGTTTTACAGGGGACAGTGAAGCTTTCTTT.

The chain recombines TRBV29-1 with TRBJ2-5; D unresolved. CDR1 and CDR2 (germline): SQVTM, ANQGSEA. V was clipped by 2 bases and J by 7 bases, with 20 bases between them. The CDR3 consists of 15 residues. In DNA form, the CDR3 reads TGCAGCGTTGAACCCCTAGACCAGCGAGTCGGGACCCAGTACTTC. It is translated as CSVEPLDQRVGTQYF.

The gene calls are TRBV10-1 and TRBJ2-7; 9 nucleotides line up with TRBD1. J gave up 0 bases and V 6 bases, and 3 bases lay outside the gene matches. This CDR3 region has 14 residues. From germline, CDR1 is WNHNN and CDR2 SYGVQD (reference sequence). Written as DNA, the CDR3 is TGCGCCAGCAGCCGGACAGGGGCCTCCTACGAGCAGTACTTC. Encoded protein: CASSRTGASYEQYF.

The J gene is TRBJ2-7, the V gene TRBV21-1; the table names TRBD2, a call not compared with the DNA. TRBV21-1 is a pseudogene segment. This CDR3 has 14 residues. The CDR3 DNA sequence: TGTGCCACCAGCAAACGGAGTAACGCCTACGAGCAGTACTTC. Translated: CATSKRSNAYEQYF.

This clone has a handful of counts. The J gene is TRBJ2-2, the V gene TRBV2, with 8 bases fitting TRBD2. The CDR3 extends over 15 amino acids. CDR1 is SNHLY, CDR2 FYNNEI, per germline. After removal of 6 bases from V and 2 bases from J, the junction contained 5 bases not matched to a gene. DNA of the CDR3: TGTGCCAGCAGAGCGACTAGCGCTAACACCGGGGAGCTGTTTTTT. Its protein is CASRATSANTGELFF.

The J gene is TRBJ1-4, the V gene TRBV6-5; 7 nucleotides line up with TRBD1. The CDR3 length is 14 residues. Trimming removed 5 bases from V and 8 bases from J; junction bases left unmatched: 8. Germline CDR1 and CDR2: MNHEY and SVGAGI. CDR3 loop: CASSKARGREKLFF. CDR3 sequence (DNA): TGTGCCAGCAGTAAGGCGAGGGGGCGCGAAAAACTGTTTTTT.

This sequence joins TRBV4-1 and TRBJ2-2; 8 bases line up with TRBD1. The CDR3 is 14 residues long. Trimming at V came to 5 bases and at J to 6 bases, leaving 5 bases not matched to a gene. Germline CDR1 is MGHRA and CDR2 is YSYEKL. CDR3: CASSGQGDPGELFF. CDR3 nucleotide sequence: TGCGCCAGCAGCGGACAGGGAGACCCCGGGGAGCTGTTTTTT.

This clone appeared a single time. V is TRBV28 and J is TRBJ2-7, with 8 positions matching TRBD2. This CDR3 is 14 amino acids long. V trimming: 7 bases; J trimming: 5 bases; junction bases outside the gene matches: 10. Per the germline V gene, CDR1 is MDHEN and CDR2 is SYDVKM. CDR3 amino acids: CASMVTGGSHEQYF. DNA of the CDR3: TGTGCCAGCATGGTGACGGGAGGGAGTCACGAGCAGTACTTC.

This clone was seen only a few times. The sample contains more than one DNA sequence encoding this CDR3. The gene calls are TRBV20-1 and TRBJ2-7, with D unclear. Trimming shortened V by 3 bases and J by 7 bases, and 7 bases separated the two germline ends. Germline V gene lookup returns CDR1 DFQATT and CDR2 SNEGSKA (reference sequence). The CDR3 has 10 residues. The CDR3 coding sequence is TGCAGTGCTAGGTGGGGAGAGCAGTACTTC. Its protein product is CSARWGEQYF.

This chain joins TRBV4-1 and TRBJ1-1; D gene unclear. The CDR3 contains 11 residues. Trimming pared 1 base from V and 6 bases from J, leaving 3 bases between. Germline assignment: CDR1 MGHRA and CDR2 YSYEKL. CDR3 region: CASSQGAEAFF. CDR3 in DNA: TGCGCCAGCAGCCAAGGGGCTGAAGCTTTCTTT.

The CDR3 region is CAWSPQGMISQPQHF. As DNA, the CDR3 is TGTGCCTGGAGTCCTCAGGGTATGATAAGTCAGCCCCAGCATTTT. The chain recombines TRBV30 with TRBJ1-5; tentatively, D is TRBD1 (5 bases). V was trimmed by 2 bases and J by 6 bases, leaving 17 bases between them. Germline-derived CDR1 and CDR2 are GTSNPN and SVGIG (reference sequence). This CDR3 has 15 amino acids.

A word on this clone: The identical CDR3 is also encoded by other nucleotide sequences in the sample. The chain links TRBV5-1 to TRBJ2-7; 8 bases are a match to TRBD1. The CDR3 sequence is 15 residues long. V dropped 0 bases and J dropped 3; count of bases not matched to a gene: 5. Looked up from germline, CDR1 is SGHRS and CDR2 is YFSETQ. CDR3 amino acids: CASSLGQGAHYEQYF. Here the CDR3 DNA reads TGCGCCAGCAGCTTGGGGCAGGGGGCCCACTACGAGCAGTACTTC.